Listed below are T cell receptor beta chains from one sample, sequenced in a study of T-cell reconstitution after alpha-beta-depleted transplantation in children. MiXCR, run by TCRdb on the PCR reads, gives a single entry per CDR3 protein. The sample lists approximately 350,000 distinct CDR3 sequences, over 9% occurring once. The sample here was PBMCs from the stem cell graft donor, taken from the stem cell graft. The receptors were sampled from a human donor who donated a stem cell graft to a child with acute lymphoblastic leukemia. The CDR3 runs from the conserved cysteine through the conserved F or W. D genes are given only for firm matches. Size tells how often a clone was seen (once, few, many) or the class of an expanded clone, and some rows leave it out.

d_call: NA; j_call: TRBJ2-1; clone_size: many; v_call: TRBV27; cdr3_nt: TGTGCCAGCAGTTTAGGAGGGGGGGACTCCTACAATGAGCAGTTCTTC; cdr3_aa: CASSLGGGDSYNEQFF
d_call: NA; j_call: TRBJ2-7; clone_size: many; v_call: TRBV28; cdr3_nt: TGTGCCAGCAGTCCGCCCCCAGGGACCAAAGGCGAGCAGTACTTC; cdr3_aa: CASSPPPGTKGEQYF
d_call: TRBD2; j_call: TRBJ2-1; clone_size: NA; v_call: TRBV12-3/TRBV12-4; cdr3_nt: TGTGCCAGCAGTACGACTAGCGGACCCAATGAGCAGTTCTTC; cdr3_aa: CASSTTSGPNEQFF
d_call: TRBD1; j_call: TRBJ2-3; clone_size: NA; v_call: TRBV7-9; cdr3_nt: TGTGCCAGCAGCCCCGAGGGACAGGGAATCGATACGCAGTATTTT; cdr3_aa: CASSPEGQGIDTQYF
d_call: NA; j_call: TRBJ1-2; clone_size: few; v_call: TRBV6-5; cdr3_nt: TGTGCCAGCAGTTATTTAGGGGGTAATAACGGCTACACCTTC; cdr3_aa: CASSYLGGNNGYTF
d_call: NA; j_call: TRBJ2-1; clone_size: few; v_call: TRBV27; cdr3_nt: TGTGCCAGCAGTTCAGCAGGGGGGGTCAATGAGCAGTTCTTC; cdr3_aa: CASSSAGGVNEQFF
d_call: NA; j_call: TRBJ2-7; clone_size: NA; v_call: TRBV7-9; cdr3_nt: TGTGCCAGCAGCCCCCGAGACAGGGAGGACCACGAGCAGTACTTC; cdr3_aa: CASSPRDREDHEQYF
d_call: TRBD2; j_call: TRBJ2-5; clone_size: NA; v_call: TRBV2; cdr3_nt: TGTGCCAGCATCGGAGGGACTAGCGGGAGAATCGGGACCCAGTACTTC; cdr3_aa: CASIGGTSGRIGTQYF
d_call: NA; j_call: TRBJ2-3; clone_size: NA; v_call: TRBV12-3/TRBV12-4; cdr3_nt: TGTGCCAGCACTCGGGCTAGAACAGATACGCAGTATTTT; cdr3_aa: CASTRARTDTQYF
d_call: TRBD1; j_call: TRBJ1-4; clone_size: NA; v_call: TRBV13; cdr3_nt: TGTGCCACCCGTCTTAGGCCCCTGGACGGACGACTTTCCTCAGGGGGGAAAGAAAAACTGTTTTTT; cdr3_aa: CATRLRPLDGRLSSGGKEKLFF
d_call: TRBD1; j_call: TRBJ2-7; clone_size: NA; v_call: TRBV7-9; cdr3_nt: TGTGCCAGCAGCTTACCTTCGGACAGGGGACTCCCCGAGCAGTACTTC; cdr3_aa: CASSLPSDRGLPEQYF
d_call: NA; j_call: TRBJ1-1; clone_size: many; v_call: TRBV4-3; cdr3_nt: TGCGCCAGCAGCCCGGAGGCCCGGAACACTGAAGCTTTCTTT; cdr3_aa: CASSPEARNTEAFF
d_call: TRBD2; j_call: TRBJ2-5; clone_size: NA; v_call: TRBV15; cdr3_nt: TGTGCCACCAGCAGTAAACTAGCGGGATTCCAAGAGACCCAGTACTTC; cdr3_aa: CATSSKLAGFQETQYF
d_call: TRBD2; j_call: TRBJ2-1; clone_size: NA; v_call: TRBV5-1; cdr3_nt: TGCGCCAGCAGCTTGGAGACTAGCGGCAATGAGCAGTTCTTC; cdr3_aa: CASSLETSGNEQFF
d_call: TRBD2; j_call: TRBJ2-5; clone_size: few; v_call: TRBV5-1; cdr3_nt: TGCGCCAGCAGCTTAGTCCCAGCGGGAGGCCTCCAAGAGACCCAGTACTTC; cdr3_aa: CASSLVPAGGLQETQYF
d_call: TRBD2; j_call: TRBJ2-3; clone_size: few; v_call: TRBV5-1; cdr3_nt: TGCGCCAGCAGCTCCGCCCCGACTAGCGGGACAGATACGCAGTATTTT; cdr3_aa: CASSSAPTSGTDTQYF
d_call: TRBD2; j_call: TRBJ2-7; clone_size: NA; v_call: TRBV30; cdr3_nt: TGTGCCTGGCGACGACCGGGACTAGCTTACGAGCAGTACTTC; cdr3_aa: CAWRRPGLAYEQYF